The rows below give T cell receptor beta chains drawn from one sample of a study of blood T cell repertoires in COVID-19. Here immunoSEQ multiplex PCR was the method, and the copy in TCRdb shows in-frame clones only, minus some. Here the sample spans 400,000 to 500,000 clones, around nine tenths being singletons. Input material: PBMCs or T cells enriched from blood (not recorded which). These TCRs come from a woman between 18 and 29 years old who had been exposed to COVID-19. The CDR3 runs from the conserved cysteine through the conserved F or W. The D gene is left open where the match is weak. Some rows mark clone size as missing; the rest say once, few, many or name a class of expanded clone.

>.|.|TRBJ2-4|TRBV6-5
TGTGCCAGCAGTTACGGGGCTGGGGTAGCCAAAAACATTCAGTACTTC
CASSYGAGVAKNIQYF
>.|.|TRBJ2-7|TRBV29-1
TGCAGCTCAGGGGAGCCGGGGTCCGAGCAGTACTTC
CSSGEPGSEQYF
>TRBD1|.|TRBJ1-6|TRBV27
TGTGCCAGCAGTTTGGCGGGGACAGGGAACTCACCCCTCCACTTT
CASSLAGTGNSPLHF
>.|.|TRBJ2-3|TRBV7-3
TGTGCCAGCAGCCCCCGGAGCGGGGATACGCAGTATTTT
CASSPRSGDTQYF
>TRBD2|.|TRBJ2-1|TRBV28
TGTGCCAGCAGTTTCGGAGCGGGAGAGATAGTGAGCCACAATGAGCAGTTCTTC
CASSFGAGEIVSHNEQFF
>.|.|TRBJ1-2|TRBV28
TGTGCCAGCAGCCTGGGGCAGAACTATGGCTACACCTTC
CASSLGQNYGYTF
>TRBD1|.|TRBJ2-7|TRBV15
TGTGCCACCAGATCGACAGGGAAAACCTACGAGCAGTACTTC
CATRSTGKTYEQYF
>TRBD2|.|TRBJ2-1|TRBV2
TGTGCCAGCAGTGAATTGCGGGGGGGTTACAATGAGCAGTTCTTC
CASSELRGGYNEQFF
>TRBD1|.|TRBJ2-7|TRBV6-6
TGTGCCAGCCAGGACAGGGGGTACGAGCAGTACTTC
CASQDRGYEQYF
>TRBD2|.|TRBJ2-7|TRBV4-2
TGTGCCAGCAGCCGCCTTGGGCGGGAGGACTACCTCTACGAGCAGTACTTC
CASSRLGREDYLYEQYF
>TRBD2|.|TRBJ2-3|TRBV7-9
TGTGCCAGCAGCCCCTTAGCGGGGGGGCCAGGAGATACGCAGTATTTT
CASSPLAGGPGDTQYF
>.|.|TRBJ2-7|TRBV11-2
TGTGCCAGCAGCTTCGGAGGGAACGAGCAGTACTTC
CASSFGGNEQYF
>TRBD1|.|TRBJ2-5|TRBV25-1
TGTGCCAGCAGTGAGGTGAACAGGGGGTTGTACCAAGAGACCCAGTACTTC
CASSEVNRGLYQETQYF
>.|.|TRBJ2-5|TRBV25-1
TGTGCCAGCAGTTTTACAGAAGAGACCCAGTACTTC
CASSFTEETQYF
>TRBD1|.|TRBJ1-2|TRBV4-2
TGTGCCAGCAGTCCTACTCCGACGGACAGGGGTTATGGCTACACCTTC
CASSPTPTDRGYGYTF
>TRBD2|once|TRBJ2-5|TRBV3-1/TRBV3-2
TGTGCCAGCAGCCAGCTAGCGGGGGGGCACGGGACCCAGTACTTC
CASSQLAGGHGTQYF
>TRBD1|.|TRBJ1-1|TRBV19
TGTGCCAGTAGCCACAGGGGCACCACTGAAGCTTTCTTT
CASSHRGTTEAFF
>TRBD1|.|TRBJ1-6|TRBV2
TGTGCCAGCAGATCAGGGGGCGGTTCACCCCTCCACTTT
CASRSGGGSPLHF
>TRBD1|.|TRBJ2-5|TRBV19
TGTGCCAGTAGTGTGGGGACAGGGCTGCTGGAGACCCAGTACTTC
CASSVGTGLLETQYF
>.|.|TRBJ2-1|TRBV5-1
TGCGCCAGCAGCTCCGTTAGCTCCTACAATGAGCAGTTCTTC
CASSSVSSYNEQFF
>TRBD1|.|TRBJ2-3|TRBV19
TGTGCCAGTAGTATTGTGGACAGGGCGGGAGATACGCAGTATTTT
CASSIVDRAGDTQYF
>TRBD1|.|TRBJ1-6|TRBV6-5
TGTGCCAGCAGTAGGGCTGGGACAGGGGATTCACCCCTCCACTTT
CASSRAGTGDSPLHF
>.|.|TRBJ2-2|TRBV5-6
TGTGCCAGCAGCCCCCGCTGGCGGGGCGGGGAGCTGTTTTTT
CASSPRWRGGELFF
>TRBD1|once|TRBJ1-2|TRBV7-6
TGTGCCAGCAGCACAGGACAGGGGGGCTACTATGGCTACACCTTC
CASSTGQGGYYGYTF
>.|.|TRBJ2-1|TRBV4-3
TGCGCCAGCAGCCAAGATCAGAGACCCCAAGGGGAAGAGCAGTTCTTC
CASSQDQRPQGEEQFF
>TRBD1|.|TRBJ2-1|TRBV6-1
TGTGCCAGCAGTGACCGGACAGGGGTCAGGGGGCAGTTCTTC
CASSDRTGVRGQFF
>TRBD2|.|TRBJ2-5|TRBV5-1
TGCGCCAGCAGACCCGAGTGGTCTAGCGGGAGGGGTCGAGAGACCCAGTACTTC
CASRPEWSSGRGRETQYF
>TRBD1|.|TRBJ2-7|TRBV19
TGTGCCAGTAGTATGAGGGGGACAGGGGACGAGCAGTACTTC
CASSMRGTGDEQYF
>.|.|TRBJ2-7|TRBV19
TGTGCCACCTCGGCAGGTCACGAGCAGTACTTC
CATSAGHEQYF
>TRBD1|.|TRBJ2-7|TRBV27
TGTGCCAGCAGCCCGGACAGGAGCGGCGAGCAGTACTTC
CASSPDRSGEQYF
>.|.|TRBJ2-7|TRBV5-7
TGTGCCAGCAGCCATCCGGGAGATCCCCTGGAGCAGTACTTC
CASSHPGDPLEQYF
>TRBD2|few|TRBJ2-1|TRBV2
TGTGCCAGCAGTGGACAGACTAGCGGGGGGGCCCTCAGCGAGCAGTTCTTC
CASSGQTSGGALSEQFF
>.|.|TRBJ2-7|TRBV7-9
TGTGCCAGCAGCTCAATAACGACAGCCCAGTACGAGCAGTACTTC
CASSSITTAQYEQYF
>.|.|TRBJ1-2|TRBV5-1
TGCGCCAGCAGCCAAAGCTCTGGAGGCTATGGCTACACCTTC
CASSQSSGGYGYTF
>TRBD1|.|TRBJ1-6|TRBV28
TGTGCCAGCAGTACAGGGACAGTGAACTCCTATAATTCACCCCTCCACTTT
CASSTGTVNSYNSPLHF
>TRBD1|.|TRBJ2-5|TRBV29-1
TGCAGCGTTCAGCCAGGGGGCAGGGAGACCCAGTACTTC
CSVQPGGRETQYF
>.|.|TRBJ1-3|TRBV9
TGTGCCAGCAGCGTCGGGGGAACTGGAAACACCATATATTTT
CASSVGGTGNTIYF
>TRBD1|once|TRBJ1-4|TRBV28
TGTGCCAGCAGATTACAGGGGGCTAATGAAAAACTGTTTTTT
CASRLQGANEKLFF
>.|.|TRBJ2-7|TRBV9
TGTGCCAGCAGCGTAGATCTTCTTGACGAGCAGTACTTC
CASSVDLLDEQYF